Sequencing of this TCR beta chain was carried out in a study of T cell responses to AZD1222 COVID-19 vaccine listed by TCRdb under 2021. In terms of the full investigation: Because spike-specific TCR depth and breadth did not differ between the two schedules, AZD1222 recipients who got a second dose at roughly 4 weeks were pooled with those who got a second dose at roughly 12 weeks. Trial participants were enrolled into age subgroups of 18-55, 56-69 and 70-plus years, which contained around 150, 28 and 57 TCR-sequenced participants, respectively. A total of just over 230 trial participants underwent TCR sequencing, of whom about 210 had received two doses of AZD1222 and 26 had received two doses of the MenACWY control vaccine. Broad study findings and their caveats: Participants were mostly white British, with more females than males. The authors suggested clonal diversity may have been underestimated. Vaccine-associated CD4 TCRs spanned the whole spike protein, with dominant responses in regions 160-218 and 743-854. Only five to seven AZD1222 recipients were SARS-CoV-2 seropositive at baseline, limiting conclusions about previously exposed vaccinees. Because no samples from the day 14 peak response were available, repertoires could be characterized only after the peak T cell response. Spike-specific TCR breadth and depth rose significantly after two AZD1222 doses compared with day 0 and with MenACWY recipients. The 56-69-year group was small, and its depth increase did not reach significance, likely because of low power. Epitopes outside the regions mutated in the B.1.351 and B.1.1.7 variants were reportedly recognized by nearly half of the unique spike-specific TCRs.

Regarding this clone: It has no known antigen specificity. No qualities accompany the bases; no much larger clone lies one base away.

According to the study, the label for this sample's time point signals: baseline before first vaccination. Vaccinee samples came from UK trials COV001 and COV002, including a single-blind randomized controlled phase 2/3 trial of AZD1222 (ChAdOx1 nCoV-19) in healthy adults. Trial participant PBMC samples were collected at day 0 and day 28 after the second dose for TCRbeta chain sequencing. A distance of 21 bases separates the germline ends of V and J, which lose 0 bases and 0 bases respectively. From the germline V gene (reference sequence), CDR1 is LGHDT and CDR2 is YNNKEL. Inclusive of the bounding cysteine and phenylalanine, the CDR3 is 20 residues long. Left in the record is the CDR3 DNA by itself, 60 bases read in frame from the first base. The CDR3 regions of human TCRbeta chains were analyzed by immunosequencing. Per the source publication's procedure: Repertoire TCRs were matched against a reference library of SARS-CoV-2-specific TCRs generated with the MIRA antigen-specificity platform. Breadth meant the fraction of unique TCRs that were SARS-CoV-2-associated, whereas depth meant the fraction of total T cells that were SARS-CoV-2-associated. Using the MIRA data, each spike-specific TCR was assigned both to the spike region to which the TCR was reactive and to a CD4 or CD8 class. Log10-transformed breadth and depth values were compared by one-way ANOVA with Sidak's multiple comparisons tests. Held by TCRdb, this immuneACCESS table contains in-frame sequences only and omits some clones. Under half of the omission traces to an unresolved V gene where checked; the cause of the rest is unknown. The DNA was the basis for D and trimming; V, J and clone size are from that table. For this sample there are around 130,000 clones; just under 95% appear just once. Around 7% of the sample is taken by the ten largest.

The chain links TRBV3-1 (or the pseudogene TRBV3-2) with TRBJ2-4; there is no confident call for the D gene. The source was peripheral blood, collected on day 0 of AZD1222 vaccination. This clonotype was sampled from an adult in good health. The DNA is TGTGCCAGCAGCCAAGAGGTTGTGGGTCCCGACTTCCTAGCCAAAAACATTCAGTACTTC. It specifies CASSQEVVGPDFLAKNIQYF.